Sequencing of this T cell receptor beta chain was carried out in a study of T-cell reconstitution after alpha-beta-depleted transplantation in children. Library preparation (for TCRbeta) was performed with unique molecular identifiers. TCRdb reanalysed the PCR reads using MiXCR and keeps one entry per CDR3 protein. The sample has roughly 490,000 distinct CDR3 sequences, roughly 11% seen once. The germline CDR1 and CDR2 sequences are DFQATT and SNEGSKA (reference sequence). This CDR3 has 14 residues. J was trimmed by 5 bases and V by 7 bases; bases with no gene match: 10. This clonotype was observed a few times.

This material consisted of PBMCs, mostly from graft donor cells, taken 180 days after TCRalphabeta/CD19-depleted stem cell transplant. This receptor was obtained from a female patient aged 2-10 years who had a stem cell transplant for aplastic anemia, so the T cells may come from the graft donor. V gene TRBV20-1 combines with J gene TRBJ2-3; 9 bases match TRBD2. Written as DNA, the CDR3 is TGCAGTGTTGTCGAGCGGGGGGCCTTAGATACGCAGTATTTT. Protein: CSVVERGALDTQYF.